This passage covers 7 T cell receptor beta chains from one sample sequenced in a study of CD8 T cells in ankylosing spondylitis. TCRdb redid the calling of the 5' RACE reads with MiXCR, one entry per CDR3 protein. The data show around 22,000 distinct CDR3 sequences, with 10% to 15% seen just once and around 30% held by the top ten. The sequencing sample was made of blood. Receptor source: a male donor with ankylosing spondylitis or in good health (not recorded which).

The chain carries TRBV2 and TRBJ2-3; weak D call: TRBD1 (6 bases). The germline gives CDR1 SNHLY, CDR2 FYNNEI. V lost 6 bases and J lost 4, with 17 bases in between. The CDR3 spans 15 residues. The CDR3, as DNA: TGTGCCAGCAGCCCCAGGGGTGGTTGGGCAGATACGCAGTATTTT. Translation: CASSPRGGWADTQYF.

This clonotype was detected ten times or more. This rearrangement joins TRBV3-1 to TRBJ2-2; D remains ambiguous. Looked up from germline, CDR1 is LGHDT and CDR2 is YNNKEL (reference sequence). The CDR3 contains 17 residues. With 0 bases removed from V and 6 bases from J, the gap between germline ends came to 17 bases. The CDR3 nucleotides are TGTGCCAGCAGCCAAGAACCTCTCGTTTGGGGTGCCGGGGAGCTGTTTTTT. Protein sequence: CASSQEPLVWGAGELFF.

This clonotype was picked up many times. The rearrangement joins TRBV20-1 to TRBJ2-7, with 8 bases identical to TRBD2. V shed 1 base and J 9 bases; nucleotides not matched to a gene: 8. This CDR3 contains 13 residues. Germline-derived CDR1 and CDR2 are DFQATT and SNEGSKA (reference sequence). The CDR3, as DNA: TGCAGTGCTAGAGCCCCCTCCCTAGCGGGGCAGTACTTC. This translates into CSARAPSLAGQYF.

This clonotype appeared many times. This chain joins TRBV6-5 and TRBJ2-1; 11 bases agree with TRBD2. This CDR3 is 16 amino acids long. Germline trimming cut 4 bases from V and 5 bases from J; bases unmatched to any gene: 7. CDR1 is MNHEY, CDR2 SVGAGI, per germline. CDR3: CASSSISGRANNEQFF. The DNA for the CDR3 is TGTGCCAGCAGTTCCATTAGCGGGAGGGCCAACAATGAGCAGTTCTTC.

J is TRBJ2-1 and V is TRBV20-1, with D uncertain. V was trimmed by 6 bases and J by 7 bases, leaving 22 bases between them. The CDR3 contains 15 residues. The germline CDR1 and CDR2 sequences are DFQATT and SNEGSKA (reference sequence). The CDR3 sequence: CSADVGAHGGNEQFF. For the CDR3, the DNA is TGCAGTGCCGATGTAGGAGCTCACGGCGGTAATGAGCAGTTCTTC.

This clonotype was seen at least ten times. This chain links TRBV12-3 or TRBV12-4 with TRBJ1-4, with 9 positions matching TRBD1. The CDR3 sequence is 14 residues long. V lost 5 bases to trimming and J lost 5 bases; unmatched junction nucleotides: 3. This CDR3 is CASSPGTGNEKLFF. CDR3 nucleotides: TGTGCCAGCAGTCCCGGGACAGGGAATGAAAAACTGTTTTTT.

Ten or more counts support this clonotype. V is TRBV6-6 and J is TRBJ2-7; tentatively, D is TRBD2 (5 bases). The CDR3 sequence is 14 residues long. Trimming stripped 6 bases from V and 2 bases from J, with 14 bases between. CDR1 is MNHNY and CDR2 is SVGAGI in the germline V gene (reference sequence). The CDR3 sequence is CASRPEAHPYEQYF. The DNA for the CDR3 is TGTGCCAGCAGACCGGAGGCCCATCCCTACGAGCAGTACTTC.